Listed here are 26 T cell receptor beta chains from one sample, sequenced in a study of T cell responses to AZD1222 COVID-19 vaccine. The table came from immunoSEQ multiplex PCR; TCRdb's copy has only in-frame clones and leaves some out. In the table there are about 150,000 clones, 92% of which are singletons. The sequencing used peripheral blood, collected on day 0 of AZD1222 vaccination. The receptors derive from an adult in good health.

This chain joins TRBV14 and TRBJ1-1; no reliable D call. CDR1 is SGHDN, CDR2 FVKESK, per germline. Trimming left V 1 base short and J 6 bases short, with 6 bases between. The CDR3 consists of 12 residues. The CDR3 DNA reads TGTGCCAGCAGCCAAGGTGGCCCTGAAGCTTTCTTT. This sequence encodes CASSQGGPEAFF.

The chain links TRBV7-8 to TRBJ1-2, with a weak D call TRBD1 (5 bases). In germline, CDR1 is SGHVS, CDR2 FQNEAQ. The CDR3 sequence is 15 residues long. The V and J ends lost 4 bases and 4 bases respectively, with 16 bases between them. The CDR3 spells CASSSTSGGAYGYTF. CDR3 nucleotide sequence: TGTGCCAGCAGCTCAACCTCGGGAGGGGCCTATGGCTACACCTTC.

CDR3 in DNA: TGTGCCAGCAGCCGAGGAAGGGACCCCCCCGCGTATTTT. It is translated as CASSRGRDPPAYF. The rearrangement links TRBV11-3 to TRBJ2-3, with D perhaps matching TRBD1 or TRBD2 (5 bases each). Trimming cost V 5 bases and J 14 bases, with 20 bases left between them. Germline CDR1 is SGHNT and CDR2 is YENEEA. This CDR3 spans 13 amino acids.

This sequence joins TRBV6-5 and TRBJ2-7, with no clear D. The CDR3 runs 13 residues. Trimming took off 4 bases at V and 2 bases at J, with 9 bases between the two ends. The germline gives CDR1 MNHEY, CDR2 SVGAGI. The DNA for the CDR3 is TGTGCCAGCAGTTCATCAGGAACCTACGAGCAGTACTTC. This codes for CASSSSGTYEQYF.

V is TRBV5-4 and J is TRBJ1-6, with D uncertain. Germline CDR1 SGHNT, CDR2 YYREEE (reference sequence). The CDR3 has 16 residues. The V end lost 0 bases, the J end lost 3 bases, and 10 bases lay between the germline ends. DNA of the CDR3: TGTGCCAGCAGCTTGGTTTCAGGATACTATAATTCACCCCTCCACTTT. This gives the protein CASSLVSGYYNSPLHF.

The V call is TRBV4-2, the J call TRBJ2-3, with 9 bases fitting TRBD2. Per the germline V gene, CDR1 is LGHNA and CDR2 is YNFKEQ. With V trimmed by 5 bases and J by 2 bases, 5 bases remained unmatched. The CDR3 is 15 residues long. The CDR3 loop reads CASSFSGGDTDTQYF. CDR3 DNA sequence: TGTGCCAGCAGCTTTAGCGGGGGAGACACAGATACGCAGTATTTT.

The chain is built from TRBV5-1 and TRBJ2-7; weak D call: TRBD2 (6 bases). CDR3 length: 16 residues. Germline V gene data show CDR1 as SGHRS and CDR2 as YFSETQ. V was pared by 0 bases and J by 0 bases, with 13 bases between. CDR3 region: CASSLVGGLSSYEQYF. CDR3 in DNA: TGCGCCAGCAGCTTGGTTGGGGGGTTGAGCTCCTACGAGCAGTACTTC.

This chain uses TRBV3-1 (or the pseudogene TRBV3-2) with TRBJ2-5; TRBD1 matches at 8 bases. The V and J ends lost 2 bases and 5 bases, in that order; junction bases with no gene match: 7. Germline assignment: CDR1 LGHDT and CDR2 YNNKEL (reference sequence). This CDR3 has 15 amino acids. DNA for the CDR3: TGTGCCAGCAGCCAATCCCGGACAGGGACGGAGACCCAGTACTTC. This codes for CASSQSRTGTETQYF.

V usage is TRBV7-2 and J usage is TRBJ1-2, with unresolved D. V was trimmed by 5 bases and J by 6 bases, leaving 16 bases between them. This CDR3 region has 14 residues. CDR1 is SGHTA and CDR2 is FQGNSA in the germline V gene. The chain's CDR3 is CASSTSRAGHGYTF. The DNA of the CDR3 is TGTGCCAGCAGCACCAGTCGGGCAGGTCATGGCTACACCTTC.

CDR3 nucleotides: TGTGCCAGCATTTCCGTGGGCGGGGGCGGTTCACCCCTCCACTTT. Amino acid sequence: CASISVGGGGSPLHF. The chain recombines TRBV6-5 with TRBJ1-6; maybe TRBD1 (6 bases). The CDR3 has 15 amino acids. The germline V and J ends were trimmed by 7 bases and 9 bases, with 19 bases remaining between them. Germline V gene sequence: CDR1 MNHEY, CDR2 SVGAGI.

J is TRBJ2-3 and V is TRBV6-5; the D call may be TRBD1 or TRBD2 (5 bases each). V was cut by 0 bases and J by 4 bases, with 8 bases left in between. The CDR3 sequence is 14 residues long. Per germline, CDR1 MNHEY and CDR2 SVGAGI. The CDR3 DNA follows: TGTGCCAGCAGTTACTCGAGGGGTGCAGATACGCAGTATTTT. Amino acid sequence: CASSYSRGADTQYF.

V gene TRBV10-3 combines with J gene TRBJ2-1, with 13 bases matching TRBD2. With 5 bases clipped from V and 5 bases from J, the junction kept 6 bases outside the gene matches. This CDR3 is built from 16 residues. The V gene's germline CDR1 is ENHRY and CDR2 SYGVKD. The CDR3 region has the DNA TGTGCCATCAGTTCGAGGGGGACTAGCGGGGACAATGAGCAGTTCTTC. Residues: CAISSRGTSGDNEQFF.

The chain carries TRBV11-2 and TRBJ1-1; D is uncertain. CDR3 length: 12 residues. Germline CDR1 reads SGHAT; CDR2 reads FQNNGV. V was cut by 8 bases and J by 3 bases, with 10 bases left in between. The CDR3 sequence: CASSEQYTEAFF. CDR3 sequence (DNA): TGTGCCAGCTCCGAACAGTACACTGAAGCTTTCTTT.

V gene TRBV7-9 combines with J gene TRBJ1-1, with TRBD1 matching 7 bases. V dropped 5 bases and J dropped 3; count of bases not matched to a gene: 3. Germline V gene sequence: CDR1 SEHNR, CDR2 FQNEAQ (reference sequence). This CDR3 is built from 13 residues. CDR3 amino acids: CASSPGQYTEAFF. The CDR3 DNA reads TGTGCCAGCAGCCCGGGACAGTACACTGAAGCTTTCTTT.

This clone was detected only a few times. V gene TRBV10-1 combines with J gene TRBJ1-4, with 8 nucleotides matching TRBD1. J was trimmed by 8 bases and V by 4 bases; bases with no gene match: 12. The CDR3 is 16 amino acids. Germline V gives CDR1 WNHNN, CDR2 SYGVQD (reference sequence). The CDR3 DNA is TGCGCCAGCAGTGCGGCGACAGCAGGGGGCCGCGAAAAACTGTTTTTT. Protein: CASSAATAGGREKLFF.

This chain links TRBV5-1 with TRBJ2-5; tentative D call: TRBD2 (5 bases). The CDR3 extends over 15 amino acids. Trimming removed 0 bases at V and 2 bases at J, with 11 bases between. The germline gives CDR1 SGHRS, CDR2 YFSETQ. CDR3 coding DNA: TGCGCCAGCAGCTTGGCCATCGGGATTCAAGAGACCCAGTACTTC. Encoded protein: CASSLAIGIQETQYF.

The chain couples TRBV7-6 to TRBJ2-3; 9 positions agree with TRBD2. Per germline, CDR1 SGHVS and CDR2 FNYEAQ. The length of the CDR3 is 15 residues. Trimming removed 3 bases from V and 2 bases from J; junction bases left unmatched: 3. CDR3 sequence reads: CASSLAGGPTDTQYF. The CDR3 region has the DNA TGTGCCAGCAGCTTGGCGGGGGGGCCCACAGATACGCAGTATTTT.

CDR3 residues: CASSLFSAAPQETQYF. DNA of the CDR3: TGTGCCAGCAGCTTGTTCTCGGCGGCGCCTCAAGAGACCCAGTACTTC. The chain uses TRBV5-6 and TRBJ2-5; D gene uncertain. Germline CDR1 reads SGHDT; CDR2 reads YYEEEE. The V end lost 1 base, the J end lost 2 bases, and 15 bases lay between the germline ends. This CDR3 region has 16 residues.

The J gene is TRBJ2-1, the V gene TRBV9; D is uncertain. Trimming removed 0 bases at V and 8 bases at J, with 12 bases between. This CDR3 has 14 residues. CDR1 is SGDLS and CDR2 is YYNGEE in the germline V gene. The CDR3 DNA reads TGTGCCAGCAGCGTAGGCCCCTCAAGGGATGAGCAGTTCTTC. This codes for CASSVGPSRDEQFF.

The gene calls are TRBV5-1 and TRBJ2-2; 7 positions agree with TRBD2. CDR1 and CDR2 (germline): SGHRS, YFSETQ. CDR3 length: 16 amino acids. Losses at the gene ends were 3 bases for V and 3 bases for J; bases not matched to a gene: 8. The CDR3 DNA reads TGCGCCAGCAGCTGGACGGGACGGGGGGACACCGGGGAGCTGTTTTTT. Amino acid sequence: CASSWTGRGDTGELFF. The variable domain in full, with the rest retrieved from reference TRBV5-1 and TRBJ2-2, is KAGVTQTPRYLIKTRGQQVTLSCSPISGHRSVSWYQQTPGQGLQFLFEYFSETQRNKGNFPGRFSGRQFSNSRSEMNVSTLELGDSALYLCASSWTGRGDTGELFFGEGSRLTVL.

The DNA for the CDR3 is TGTGCCAGCAGTCCTTATCCGGGGGTTAACACCGGGGAGCTGTTTTTT. It specifies CASSPYPGVNTGELFF. V and J are TRBV2 and TRBJ2-2; the D gene is possibly TRBD2 (6 bases). V was pared by 5 bases and J by 2 bases, with 15 bases between. From germline, CDR1 is SNHLY and CDR2 FYNNEI. CDR3 length: 16 amino acids. Combining the CDR3 with reference TRBV2 and TRBJ2-2 gives the whole variable domain EPEVTQTPSHQVTQMGQEVILRCVPISNHLYFYWYRQILGQKVEFLVSFYNNEISEKSEIFDDQFSVERPDGSNFTLKIRSTKLEDSAMYFCASSPYPGVNTGELFFGEGSRLTVL.

This clone was seen a single time. The CDR3 here is CASSLAPGQGNQPQHF. DNA for the CDR3: TGTGCCAGCAGCTTGGCTCCGGGACAGGGAAATCAGCCCCAGCATTTT. The rearrangement links TRBV5-6 to TRBJ1-5, with 9 bases aligning to TRBD1. Germline lookup yields CDR1 SGHDT and CDR2 YYEEEE. V was pared by 0 bases and J by 4 bases, with 5 bases of the junction left unmatched. CDR3 length: 16 amino acids. The whole variable domain, filled in from reference TRBV5-6 and TRBJ1-5, reads DAGVTQSPTHLIKTRGQQVTLRCSPKSGHDTVSWYQQALGQGPQFIFQYYEEEERQRGNFPDRFSGHQFPNYSSELNVNALLLGDSALYLCASSLAPGQGNQPQHFGDGTRLSIL.

The V gene is TRBV11-2, the J gene TRBJ2-7; 10 bases are shared with TRBD2. This CDR3 region has 19 residues. V shed 1 base, J shed 6 bases, and the junction held 18 bases outside the gene matches. CDR1 and CDR2 (germline): SGHAT, FQNNGV. This CDR3 reads CASSLAPVLAGVVTGEQYF. Here the CDR3 DNA reads TGTGCCAGCAGCTTAGCTCCGGTCCTAGCGGGGGTGGTAACGGGCGAGCAGTACTTC.

The V call is TRBV7-4, the J call TRBJ1-1; 7 nucleotides align to TRBD1. The CDR3 contains 16 residues. From germline, CDR1 is SGHVT and CDR2 SQSDAQ. With 8 bases clipped from V and 3 bases from J, the junction kept 15 bases outside the gene matches. DNA of the CDR3: TGTGCCAGCGAGGGGAGGGGGCTAAATAATTACACTGAAGCTTTCTTT. Its translation is CASEGRGLNNYTEAFF.

This clone was detected only a few times. V and J are TRBV5-1 and TRBJ2-1, with D possibly TRBD2 on 5 matching bases. CDR1 SGHRS and CDR2 YFSETQ come from the germline V gene. This CDR3 has 16 residues. V gave up 0 bases and J gave up 2 bases, with 12 bases separating them. The CDR3 here is CASSLDATGAYNEQFF. CDR3 sequence (DNA): TGCGCCAGCAGCTTGGACGCCACCGGGGCCTACAATGAGCAGTTCTTC.

The chain is built from TRBV4-3 and TRBJ1-2, with D possibly being TRBD1 (5 bases). Trimming cost V 2 bases and J 2 bases, with 15 bases left between them. The CDR3 contains 16 residues. From germline, CDR1 is LGHNA and CDR2 YSLEER. CDR3 protein: CASSQSPAGSNYGYTF. CDR3 coding DNA: TGCGCCAGCAGCCAAAGCCCAGCAGGGTCGAACTATGGCTACACCTTC.